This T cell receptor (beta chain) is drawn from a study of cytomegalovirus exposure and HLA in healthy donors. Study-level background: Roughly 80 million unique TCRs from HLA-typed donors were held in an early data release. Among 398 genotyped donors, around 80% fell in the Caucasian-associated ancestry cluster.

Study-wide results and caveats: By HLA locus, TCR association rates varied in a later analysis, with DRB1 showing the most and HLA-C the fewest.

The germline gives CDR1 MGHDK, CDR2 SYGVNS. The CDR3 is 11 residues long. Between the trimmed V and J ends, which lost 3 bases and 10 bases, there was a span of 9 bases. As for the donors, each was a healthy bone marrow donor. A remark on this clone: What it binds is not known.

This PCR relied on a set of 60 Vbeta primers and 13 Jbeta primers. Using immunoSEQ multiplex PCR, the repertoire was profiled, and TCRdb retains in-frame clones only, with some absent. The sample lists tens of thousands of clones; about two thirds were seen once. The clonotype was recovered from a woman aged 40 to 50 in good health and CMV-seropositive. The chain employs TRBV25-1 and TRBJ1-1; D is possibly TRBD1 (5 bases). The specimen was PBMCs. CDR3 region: CASSDQGRAFF. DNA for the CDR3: TGTGCCAGCAGTGACCAGGGTCGAGCTTTCTTT.